A selection of T cell receptor beta chains follows, all from one sample in a study of shared clonotypes between healthy human individuals. Profiling relied on immunoSEQ multiplex PCR, and the TCRdb table lists in-frame clones only, not all of them. The sample shows roughly 490,000 clones, less than 80% of them seen only once. Material for sequencing was PBMCs. Every receptor here comes from a middle-aged woman in good health. Some clones in this sample may be carry-over from other donors' samples. Both conserved end residues are part of each CDR3. The order of the fields is D gene, J gene, clone size, V gene, CDR3 protein, CDR3 DNA. A D gene is named only where the DNA matches it firmly. Rows may omit the clone size; those that give it use once, few, many or a size class.

d_gene: .; j_gene: TRBJ2-1; abundance: .; v_gene: TRBV11-2; CDR3aa: CASAGLYNEQFF; CDR3nt: TGTGCCAGCGCCGGCCTCTACAATGAGCAGTTCTTC
d_gene: .; j_gene: TRBJ2-5; abundance: .; v_gene: TRBV7-9; CDR3aa: CASSLPPGQGEETQYF; CDR3nt: TGTGCCAGCAGCTTACCCCCGGGGCAGGGTGAGGAGACCCAGTACTTC
d_gene: .; j_gene: TRBJ2-7; abundance: .; v_gene: TRBV5-1; CDR3aa: CASSLEADSYEQYF; CDR3nt: TGCGCCAGCAGCTTGGAGGCAGACTCCTACGAGCAGTACTTC
d_gene: .; j_gene: TRBJ2-1; abundance: .; v_gene: TRBV7-2; CDR3aa: CASSLDRVAEQFF; CDR3nt: TGTGCCAGCAGCTTAGACAGGGTTGCTGAGCAGTTCTTC
d_gene: .; j_gene: TRBJ2-2; abundance: .; v_gene: TRBV7-8; CDR3aa: CASSLERGGAELFF; CDR3nt: TGTGCCAGCAGCTTAGAGAGGGGCGGGGCTGAGCTGTTTTTT
d_gene: .; j_gene: TRBJ2-1; abundance: .; v_gene: TRBV15; CDR3aa: CATGRGLNNEQFF; CDR3nt: TGTGCCACCGGCAGGGGACTCAACAATGAGCAGTTCTTC
d_gene: TRBD2; j_gene: TRBJ2-1; abundance: .; v_gene: TRBV9; CDR3aa: CASSVRGTSSYNEQFF; CDR3nt: TGTGCCAGCAGCGTACGCGGGACTAGCTCCTACAATGAGCAGTTCTTC
d_gene: .; j_gene: TRBJ2-3; abundance: .; v_gene: TRBV27; CDR3aa: CASSDEARFTDTQYF; CDR3nt: TGTGCCAGCAGTGACGAGGCTAGATTCACAGATACGCAGTATTTT
d_gene: .; j_gene: TRBJ2-7; abundance: .; v_gene: TRBV25-1; CDR3aa: CASSPRDGSYEQYF; CDR3nt: TGTGCCAGCAGTCCCCGGGACGGCTCCTACGAGCAGTACTTC
d_gene: TRBD1; j_gene: TRBJ1-4; abundance: .; v_gene: TRBV5-5; CDR3aa: CASSLPGQADEKLFF; CDR3nt: TGTGCCAGCAGCTTGCCGGGACAGGCGGATGAAAAACTGTTTTTT
d_gene: .; j_gene: TRBJ2-2; abundance: .; v_gene: TRBV7-9; CDR3aa: CASSLALVTGELFF; CDR3nt: TGTGCCAGCAGCTTAGCTCTGGTCACCGGGGAGCTGTTTTTT
d_gene: TRBD1; j_gene: TRBJ2-7; abundance: .; v_gene: TRBV2; CDR3aa: CASSLGQGDYEQYF; CDR3nt: TGTGCCAGCAGTTTAGGCCAGGGGGACTACGAGCAGTACTTC
d_gene: .; j_gene: TRBJ2-7; abundance: few; v_gene: TRBV11-2; CDR3aa: CASSSSDYEQYF; CDR3nt: TGTGCCAGCAGCTCCTCGGACTACGAGCAGTACTTC
d_gene: .; j_gene: TRBJ1-1; abundance: few; v_gene: TRBV6-5; CDR3aa: CASSPRGRGEAFF; CDR3nt: TGTGCCAGCAGCCCCAGGGGCCGAGGTGAAGCTTTCTTT
d_gene: .; j_gene: TRBJ1-5; abundance: .; v_gene: TRBV19; CDR3aa: CASTESSNQPQHF; CDR3nt: TGTGCCAGTACGGAGAGTAGCAATCAGCCCCAGCATTTT
d_gene: .; j_gene: TRBJ1-5; abundance: .; v_gene: TRBV6-1; CDR3aa: CASVWAGVGNQPQHF; CDR3nt: TGTGCCAGCGTTTGGGCAGGGGTTGGCAATCAGCCCCAGCATTTT
d_gene: TRBD2; j_gene: TRBJ2-1; abundance: .; v_gene: TRBV7-9; CDR3aa: CASSRLAGGPNEQFF; CDR3nt: TGTGCCAGCAGCCGACTAGCGGGAGGCCCCAATGAGCAGTTCTTC
d_gene: TRBD1; j_gene: TRBJ1-5; abundance: once; v_gene: TRBV5-1; CDR3aa: CASSSPSGTGVGNQPQHF; CDR3nt: TGCGCCAGCAGCTCCCCGAGTGGGACAGGGGTTGGCAATCAGCCCCAGCATTTT
d_gene: .; j_gene: TRBJ2-7; abundance: few; v_gene: TRBV5-6; CDR3aa: CASSLALGGQYF; CDR3nt: TGTGCCAGCAGCTTGGCCCTCGGAGGTCAGTACTTC
d_gene: TRBD2; j_gene: TRBJ2-3; abundance: .; v_gene: TRBV18; CDR3aa: CASSSRLVSGGTDTQYF; CDR3nt: TGTGCCAGCTCATCACGACTCGTAAGCGGGGGAACAGATACGCAGTATTTT
d_gene: .; j_gene: TRBJ2-5; abundance: .; v_gene: TRBV29-1; CDR3aa: CSVEDGRDPAETQYF; CDR3nt: TGCAGCGTTGAAGATGGCAGGGATCCCGCAGAGACCCAGTACTTC
d_gene: .; j_gene: TRBJ1-2; abundance: once; v_gene: TRBV5-6; CDR3aa: CASSLAQRDYGYTF; CDR3nt: TGTGCCAGCAGCTTGGCCCAAAGGGACTATGGCTACACCTTC
d_gene: .; j_gene: TRBJ2-1; abundance: .; v_gene: TRBV14; CDR3aa: CASSRGRPAYNEQFF; CDR3nt: TGTGCCAGCAGCCGGGGGAGGCCCGCCTACAATGAGCAGTTCTTC
d_gene: .; j_gene: TRBJ1-4; abundance: .; v_gene: TRBV6-1; CDR3aa: CASSPRPGAVEKLFF; CDR3nt: TGTGCCAGCAGCCCGAGACCGGGGGCAGTTGAAAAACTGTTTTTT
d_gene: TRBD1; j_gene: TRBJ2-2; abundance: few; v_gene: TRBV27; CDR3aa: CASSLNRGVTGELFF; CDR3nt: TGTGCCAGCAGTTTAAACAGGGGGGTCACCGGGGAGCTGTTTTTT
d_gene: .; j_gene: TRBJ2-7; abundance: .; v_gene: TRBV14; CDR3aa: CASSQGTRAVLKGSYEQYF; CDR3nt: TGTGCCAGCAGCCAAGGTACCCGGGCCGTTCTGAAGGGTTCCTACGAGCAGTACTTC
d_gene: TRBD1; j_gene: TRBJ1-2; abundance: .; v_gene: TRBV25-1; CDR3aa: CASSETGDDNYGYTF; CDR3nt: TGTGCCAGCAGTGAGACAGGGGATGATAACTATGGCTACACCTTC
d_gene: TRBD2; j_gene: TRBJ2-1; abundance: .; v_gene: TRBV29-1; CDR3aa: CSVSELAGGDNEQFF; CDR3nt: TGCAGCGTTTCCGAACTAGCGGGAGGGGACAATGAGCAGTTCTTC
d_gene: TRBD2; j_gene: TRBJ2-7; abundance: few; v_gene: TRBV7-2; CDR3aa: CASSLRAGRSTYEQYF; CDR3nt: TGTGCCAGCAGCTTACGAGCGGGACGGTCTACCTACGAGCAGTACTTC
d_gene: TRBD2; j_gene: TRBJ2-7; abundance: .; v_gene: TRBV6-5; CDR3aa: CATKGLAVTYEQYF; CDR3nt: TGTGCCACCAAGGGACTAGCGGTGACCTACGAGCAGTACTTC
d_gene: TRBD2; j_gene: TRBJ2-3; abundance: .; v_gene: TRBV7-3; CDR3aa: CASSTGLAGASDTQYF; CDR3nt: TGTGCCAGCAGCACCGGACTAGCGGGAGCGTCGGATACGCAGTATTTT
d_gene: TRBD1; j_gene: TRBJ2-7; abundance: .; v_gene: TRBV6-1; CDR3aa: CASSNRGPYEQYF; CDR3nt: TGTGCCAGCAGTAACAGGGGGCCCTACGAGCAGTACTTC
d_gene: .; j_gene: TRBJ1-1; abundance: .; v_gene: TRBV7-3; CDR3aa: CASSLRANTEAFF; CDR3nt: TGTGCCAGCAGCTTAAGAGCGAACACTGAAGCTTTCTTT
d_gene: .; j_gene: TRBJ2-3; abundance: .; v_gene: TRBV6-5; CDR3aa: CASAPGPTNTQYF; CDR3nt: TGTGCCAGCGCTCCGGGACCAACTAATACGCAGTATTTT
d_gene: .; j_gene: TRBJ1-2; abundance: .; v_gene: TRBV14; CDR3aa: CASSQETWADDYGYTF; CDR3nt: TGTGCCAGCAGCCAAGAAACTTGGGCGGATGACTATGGCTACACCTTC
d_gene: TRBD2; j_gene: TRBJ2-7; abundance: .; v_gene: TRBV7-9; CDR3aa: CASSLVASGGYEQYF; CDR3nt: TGTGCCAGCAGCTTAGTTGCTAGCGGGGGTTACGAGCAGTACTTC
d_gene: TRBD1; j_gene: TRBJ2-7; abundance: .; v_gene: TRBV6-6; CDR3aa: CASSLGTGIEQYF; CDR3nt: TGTGCCAGCAGCCTCGGGACAGGGATCGAGCAGTACTTC
d_gene: TRBD1; j_gene: TRBJ2-6; abundance: .; v_gene: TRBV6-1; CDR3aa: CASSADRAGANVLTF; CDR3nt: TGTGCCAGCAGTGCGGACAGGGCTGGGGCCAACGTCCTGACTTTC
d_gene: TRBD1; j_gene: TRBJ1-2; abundance: .; v_gene: TRBV29-1; CDR3aa: CSVDTGDNYGYTF; CDR3nt: TGCAGCGTTGATACAGGGGACAACTATGGCTACACCTTC
d_gene: TRBD2; j_gene: TRBJ2-4; abundance: .; v_gene: TRBV9; CDR3aa: CASSAPTSGSTVGDIQYF; CDR3nt: TGTGCCAGCAGCGCCCCGACTAGCGGGAGTACGGTCGGTGACATTCAGTACTTC
d_gene: .; j_gene: TRBJ1-1; abundance: .; v_gene: TRBV11-1; CDR3aa: CASSLARTNTEAFF; CDR3nt: TGTGCCAGCAGCTTAGCTCGGACGAACACTGAAGCTTTCTTT
d_gene: .; j_gene: TRBJ2-2; abundance: .; v_gene: TRBV7-3; CDR3aa: CASSSPPWQGTNTGELFF; CDR3nt: TGTGCCAGCAGCTCCCCCCCCTGGCAGGGGACAAACACCGGGGAGCTGTTTTTT
d_gene: TRBD2; j_gene: TRBJ2-7; abundance: .; v_gene: TRBV5-1; CDR3aa: CASSTNSGRAHEQYF; CDR3nt: TGCGCCAGCAGCACGAATAGCGGGAGGGCCCACGAGCAGTACTTC
d_gene: .; j_gene: TRBJ2-5; abundance: few; v_gene: TRBV6-5; CDR3aa: CASKWRSLGEQYF; CDR3nt: TGTGCCAGCAAATGGAGGAGCCTTGGAGAGCAGTACTTC
d_gene: TRBD1; j_gene: TRBJ2-5; abundance: once; v_gene: TRBV7-8; CDR3aa: CASSFTGTGREETQYF; CDR3nt: TGTGCCAGCAGCTTTACCGGGACAGGGAGGGAAGAGACCCAGTACTTC
d_gene: .; j_gene: TRBJ2-7; abundance: .; v_gene: TRBV2; CDR3aa: CASSRLAYEQYF; CDR3nt: TGTGCCAGCAGCCGACTGGCCTACGAGCAGTACTTC
d_gene: TRBD2; j_gene: TRBJ2-3; abundance: .; v_gene: TRBV5-4; CDR3aa: CASSPDGGSLSDTQYF; CDR3nt: TGTGCCAGCAGCCCGGATGGCGGGAGTCTTTCCGATACGCAGTATTTT
d_gene: TRBD2; j_gene: TRBJ2-1; abundance: .; v_gene: TRBV10-2; CDR3aa: CASTGLAGGVIPYNEQFF; CDR3nt: TGCGCCAGCACCGGACTAGCGGGAGGTGTCATCCCCTACAATGAGCAGTTCTTC
d_gene: TRBD1; j_gene: TRBJ1-5; abundance: .; v_gene: TRBV2; CDR3aa: CASTRGQGENQPQHF; CDR3nt: TGTGCCAGCACTAGGGGACAGGGGGAAAATCAGCCCCAGCATTTT
d_gene: TRBD2; j_gene: TRBJ2-7; abundance: .; v_gene: TRBV5-4; CDR3aa: CASSSWTSGKNEQYF; CDR3nt: TGTGCCAGCAGCTCCTGGACTAGCGGGAAGAACGAGCAGTACTTC